This T cell receptor beta chain was documented in a study of blood T cell repertoires in COVID-19. Sequencing was performed with immunoSEQ multiplex PCR; in TCRdb, only in-frame clones are kept and a portion is missing. The sample holds 250,000 to 350,000 clones, nearly 90% seen once. Germline assignment: CDR1 GTSNPN and CDR2 SVGIG (reference sequence). This CDR3 has 13 amino acids. V was pared by 2 bases and J by 3 bases, with 3 bases of the junction left unmatched. The rearrangement joins TRBV30 to TRBJ1-2; 7 nucleotides agree with TRBD1. Sequencing was performed on PBMCs or T cells enriched from blood (not recorded which). This sequence was found in a woman aged 25-40 years who had recovered from COVID-19. The CDR3 region has the DNA TGTGCCTGGAGTCGAACAGGGGACTATGGCTACACCTTC. It codes for CAWSRTGDYGYTF.